This T cell receptor beta chain was identified in a study of cytomegalovirus exposure and HLA in healthy donors. This clone was detected a few times. The target antigen is unknown. This PCR relied on a set of 60 Vbeta primers and 13 Jbeta primers. Produced via immunoSEQ multiplex PCR; TCRdb's table is partial and in-frame only. This sample yields fewer than 100,000 clones, of which roughly two thirds are seen a single time; 1.2% belongs to the top ten. The study, taken as a whole, reports: A later analysis linked a missense DCLRE1C variant to TCR beta V- and J-gene trimming. Among TCR beta chains of equal frequency, HLA-associated ones were more clonally expanded in a later analysis. Later on, an analysis showed TCR association rates differing by HLA locus, with DRB1 the most and HLA-C the fewest. According to reports, the classifier identified cytomegalovirus status with high specificity and sensitivity.

V dropped 5 bases and J dropped 0 bases, with 8 bases sitting between them. Germline CDR1 reads LNHNV; CDR2 reads YYDKDF (reference sequence). The CDR3 has 15 residues. Sequencing input: PBMCs. This chain joins TRBV15 and TRBJ2-6; D remains ambiguous. The receptor's source is a female donor in good health and CMV-seronegative. The CDR3 DNA is TGTGCCACCAGCGGAGCCTTCTCTGGGGCCAACGTCCTGACTTTC. Translating it yields CATSGAFSGANVLTF.